This record looks at one T cell receptor beta chain sequence and its context. No antigen is known for it. The germline V gene has CDR1 SGHKS and CDR2 YYEKEE (reference sequence). Trimming took 4 bases from V and 7 from J; bases not matched to a gene: 17. This CDR3 is built from 18 residues. ViraFEST expansion of antigen-specific CD4+ T cells with viral peptide pools preceded sequencing. It was after 10 days of culture that CD4+ T cells were isolated. The person was diagnosed with PCR-confirmed SARS-CoV-2 infection between March and December 2020. Half of the medium was exchanged for IL-2 medium on both days 3 and 7. These data are taken from a study of vaccination effects on CD4 cells after COVID-19. Whole-study context: Either the BNT162b2 or mRNA-1273 vaccine was given to participants in two doses. Samples came 142 and 148 days after COVID-19 diagnosis, before vaccination. Regarding the study as a whole: Following vaccination, convalescents' spike-reactive clones were mostly new ones induced by the vaccine.

TCRdb's copy holds only in-frame clones and misses some; the assay was immunoSEQ multiplex PCR. The table has 35,000 to 55,000 clones, roughly two thirds seen once. The chain links TRBV5-5 to TRBJ2-2; 9 bases match TRBD2. Specimen: CD4+ T cells from PBMCs cultured with a peptide pool, collected before COVID-19 vaccination. The TCR originated in a human donor who had a prior SARS-CoV-2 infection. The CDR3 loop is CASSRGLGRTSENGELFF. DNA for the CDR3: TGTGCCAGCAGCCGGGGGCTTGGGAGGACTAGCGAAAACGGGGAGCTGTTTTTT.